The 26 T cell receptor beta chains below all came from one sample that was sequenced in a study of glioma-infiltrating T cells after dendritic cell vaccination. Some clones are missing from TCRdb's copy, which holds only in-frame ones; the method was immunoSEQ multiplex PCR. The table lists about 110,000 clones, about 90% of them singletons. Time point denoted: after dendritic cell vaccination, including at tumor progression/relapse. Sequenced material: blood, taken after dendritic cell vaccination. The receptor source for this set is a human donor with glioblastoma.

This chain links TRBV5-1 with TRBJ2-5; 8 bases are a match to TRBD2. CDR1 and CDR2 (germline): SGHRS, YFSETQ. The CDR3 totals 14 residues. V lost 3 bases and J lost 5; bases outside the gene matches: 6. CDR3 bases: TGCGCCAGCAGCTCCGGACTAGCCGGGGAGACCCAGTACTTC. Protein product: CASSSGLAGETQYF. Complete variable domain (other parts from reference TRBV5-1 and TRBJ2-5): KAGVTQTPRYLIKTRGQQVTLSCSPISGHRSVSWYQQTPGQGLQFLFEYFSETQRNKGNFPGRFSGRQFSNSRSEMNVSTLELGDSALYLCASSSGLAGETQYFGPGTRLLVL.

The V and J genes are TRBV27 and TRBJ2-7; D call uncertain. Trimming removed 3 bases at V and 3 bases at J, with 15 bases between. Looked up from germline, CDR1 is MNHEY and CDR2 is SMNVEV (reference sequence). This CDR3 spans 15 amino acids. CDR3 residues: CASSFDTTRFYEQYF. CDR3 bases: TGTGCCAGCAGTTTTGATACTACTCGTTTCTACGAGCAGTACTTC.

This clone was seen once. The chain employs TRBV7-8 and TRBJ2-6, with TRBD2 identical over 8 bases. Germline CDR1 and CDR2: SGHVS and FQNEAQ. There are 16 residues in the CDR3. V was pared by 5 bases and J by 4 bases, with 7 bases of the junction left unmatched. CDR3 residues: CASSLTGGLGANVLTF. CDR3 nucleotides: TGTGCCAGCAGCCTAACGGGAGGGTTGGGGGCCAACGTCCTGACTTTC. The full variable domain, with the rest looked up from reference TRBV7-8 and TRBJ2-6, is GAGVSQSPRYKVAKRGQDVALRCDPISGHVSLFWYQQALGQGPEFLTYFQNEAQLDKSGLPSDRFFAERPEGSVSTLKIQRTQQEDSAVYLCASSLTGGLGANVLTFGAGSRLTVL.

The genes are TRBV7-2 and TRBJ2-5; 11 nucleotides agree with TRBD2. From germline, CDR1 is SGHTA and CDR2 FQGNSA. Trimming removed 2 bases from V and 5 bases from J; junction bases left unmatched: 7. The CDR3 has 16 residues. CDR3 nucleotide sequence: TGTGCCAGCAGCTTAAGGGCTAGCGGGGGGTTCGAGACCCAGTACTTC. Its protein product is CASSLRASGGFETQYF. The whole variable domain, filled in from reference TRBV7-2 and TRBJ2-5, reads GAGVSQSPSNKVTEKGKDVELRCDPISGHTALYWYRQSLGQGLEFLIYFQGNSAPDKSGLPSDRFSAERTGGSVSTLTIQRTQQEDSAVYLCASSLRASGGFETQYFGPGTRLLVL.

The chain couples TRBV30 to TRBJ2-3; TRBD2 matches 9 bases. The CDR3 length is 14 residues. J gave up 4 bases and V 5 bases, and 7 bases lay outside the gene matches. The V gene's germline CDR1 is GTSNPN and CDR2 SVGIG (reference sequence). The CDR3 bases are TGTGCCTGGGCCCTAGCGGGGTTCGCAGATACGCAGTATTTT. This encodes CAWALAGFADTQYF. The full variable domain, with the rest looked up from reference TRBV30 and TRBJ2-3, is SQTIHQWPATLVQPVGSPLSLECTVEGTSNPNLYWYRQAAGRGLQLLFYSVGIGQISSEVPQNLSASRPQDRQFILSSKKLLLSDSGFYLCAWALAGFADTQYFGPGTRLTVL.

V is TRBV5-4 and J is TRBJ2-7; D remains unclear. The CDR3 runs 14 residues. Germline V gene sequence: CDR1 SGHNT, CDR2 YYREEE (reference sequence). Deletions cut 0 bases from V and 1 base from J, with 8 bases between. Here the CDR3 reads CASSLGLISYEQYF. DNA of the CDR3: TGTGCCAGCAGCTTGGGACTTATATCCTACGAGCAGTACTTC.

The J gene is TRBJ2-7, the V gene TRBV18; no clear D gene. The CDR3 loop spans 14 amino acids. The V end lost 3 bases, the J end lost 0 bases, and 9 bases lay between the germline ends. Looked up from germline, CDR1 is KGHSH and CDR2 is LQKENI. CDR3 sequence: CASSPSVDSYEQYF. The CDR3 nucleotides read TGTGCCAGCTCACCGAGCGTTGACTCCTACGAGCAGTACTTC.

The chain links TRBV11-3 to TRBJ2-7; TRBD1 matches 7 bases. J lost 1 base, V lost 4 bases, and 4 bases had no gene match. Germline loops: CDR1 SGHNT, CDR2 YENEEA. The CDR3 loop spans 14 amino acids. The CDR3 loop is CASSWGRGSYEQYF. CDR3 DNA sequence: TGTGCCAGCAGCTGGGGCAGGGGGTCCTACGAGCAGTACTTC.

As for this clone: Other DNA sequences of this sample code for an identical CDR3. The genes are TRBV10-3 and TRBJ1-1; D is possibly TRBD1 (5 bases). The germline V and J ends were trimmed by 7 bases and 3 bases, with 15 bases remaining between them. Germline values: CDR1 ENHRY, CDR2 SYGVKD. There are 14 residues in the CDR3. CDR3 amino acids: CAITETGGDTEAFF. Written as DNA, the CDR3 is TGTGCCATCACCGAGACGGGGGGAGACACTGAAGCTTTCTTT.

The chain links TRBV18 to TRBJ1-1; D ambiguous. Per germline, CDR1 KGHSH and CDR2 LQKENI. The CDR3 is made up of 15 amino acids. Deletions cut 2 bases from V and 3 bases from J, with 13 bases between. Here the CDR3 DNA reads TGTGCCAGCTCACCAGCGTTGGGGAGGGACACTGAAGCTTTCTTT. Amino acid sequence: CASSPALGRDTEAFF.

The chain couples TRBV6-6 to TRBJ2-1, with 11 bases lining up with TRBD1. Germline CDR1 and CDR2: MNHNY and SVGAGI (reference sequence). Germline trimming cut 6 bases from V and 3 bases from J; bases unmatched to any gene: 4. The CDR3 is 15 residues long. As DNA, the CDR3 is TGTGCCAGCAGGTCCGGGACAGGGGGCTACAATGAGCAGTTCTTC. Translating it yields CASRSGTGGYNEQFF.

This clone has just one count. This chain joins TRBV11-2 and TRBJ2-1; D may be TRBD2 (5 bases). V shed 1 base and J shed 2 bases, with 6 bases lying between them. This CDR3 has 14 amino acids. CDR1 SGHAT and CDR2 FQNNGV come from the germline V gene. The CDR3 loop is CASSLAGTYNEQFF. In DNA form, the CDR3 reads TGTGCCAGCAGCTTAGCCGGGACCTACAATGAGCAGTTCTTC.

The chain has TRBV4-1 and TRBJ2-3, with 8 nucleotides matching TRBD2. Trimming cost V 0 bases and J 5 bases; bases outside gene matches: 10. The CDR3 extends over 17 amino acids. Germline V gene sequence: CDR1 MGHRA, CDR2 YSYEKL. CDR3 in DNA: TGCGCCAGCAGCCAAGATCGGGGGGGGCGAAGGGGAGATACGCAGTATTTT. It encodes CASSQDRGGRRGDTQYF.

The V gene is TRBV6-1, the J gene TRBJ1-1; tentative D call: TRBD1 (5 bases). Germline values: CDR1 MNHNS, CDR2 SASEGT. V was clipped by 4 bases and J by 5 bases, with 17 bases between them. The CDR3 is 15 residues long. CDR3 in amino acids: CASSGAWGGETEAFF. The CDR3 DNA follows: TGTGCCAGCAGTGGAGCCTGGGGGGGGGAAACTGAAGCTTTCTTT.

The chain has TRBV7-9 and TRBJ1-5; TRBD1 agrees at 9 bases. The junction had 7 bases not matched to a gene; V was cut back by 1 base and J by 3 bases. Looked up from germline, CDR1 is SEHNR and CDR2 is FQNEAQ (reference sequence). The CDR3 sequence is 17 residues long. CDR3 coding DNA: TGTGCCAGCAGCTTAGAGGTCGGACAGGGGTACAATCAGCCCCAGCATTTT. This codes for CASSLEVGQGYNQPQHF.

V gene TRBV2 combines with J gene TRBJ1-2, with D uncertain. Germline CDR1 reads SNHLY; CDR2 reads FYNNEI. CDR3 length: 13 amino acids. Trimming took off 1 base at V and 5 bases at J, with 8 bases between the two ends. The CDR3 here is CASSEVEGYGYTF. The CDR3 DNA is TGTGCCAGCAGTGAAGTGGAGGGATATGGCTACACCTTC.

The chain uses TRBV4-1 and TRBJ2-3, with 12 positions matching TRBD2. CDR1 is MGHRA and CDR2 is YSYEKL in the germline V gene. V shed 1 base, J shed 6 bases, and the junction held 5 bases outside the gene matches. This CDR3 has 16 amino acids. In nucleotides, the CDR3 is TGCGCCAGCAGCCAAGTACTAGCGGGGGGCCCCGATACGCAGTATTTT. This encodes CASSQVLAGGPDTQYF.

The rearrangement links TRBV6-5 to TRBJ1-5; D call uncertain. The germline V gene encodes CDR1 MNHEY and CDR2 SVGAGI. With 0 bases removed from V and 5 bases from J, the gap between germline ends came to 5 bases. The CDR3 sequence is 13 residues long. In DNA, the CDR3 is TGTGCCAGCAGTTACTCACCAGATCAGCCCCAGCATTTT. This gives the protein CASSYSPDQPQHF.

The chain is built from TRBV19 and TRBJ2-2; D may be TRBD1 (6 bases). Trimming left V 6 bases short and J 2 bases short, with 10 bases between. The CDR3 has 14 residues. Germline lookup yields CDR1 LNHDA and CDR2 SQIVND (reference sequence). CDR3: CASRETGNTGELFF. The DNA of the CDR3 is TGTGCCAGTAGAGAGACAGGAAACACCGGGGAGCTGTTTTTT.

V usage is TRBV11-2 and J usage is TRBJ2-2, with D hard to call. Looked up from germline, CDR1 is SGHAT and CDR2 is FQNNGV. V shed 5 bases and J shed 1 base, with 11 bases lying between them. The CDR3 sequence is 15 residues long. The CDR3 DNA reads TGTGCCAGCAGCCCTGGGCCGGTGAACACCGGGGAGCTGTTTTTT. Translated, it gives CASSPGPVNTGELFF.

The rearrangement links TRBV7-9 to TRBJ2-1; 13 bases map to TRBD2. With 5 bases clipped from V and 10 bases from J, the junction kept 8 bases outside the gene matches. The CDR3 sequence is 15 residues long. Germline values: CDR1 SEHNR, CDR2 FQNEAQ (reference sequence). The CDR3 region is CASSRRLAGGLEQFF. The CDR3 DNA reads TGTGCCAGCAGCCGCCGACTAGCGGGGGGACTAGAGCAGTTCTTC.

The CDR3 protein is CASRDRSNQPQHF. In DNA, the CDR3 is TGTGCCAGTAGGGACAGAAGCAATCAGCCCCAGCATTTT. The V call is TRBV19, the J call TRBJ1-5, with D possibly being TRBD1 (6 bases). V lost 6 bases, J lost 1 base, and 7 bases lay in between. Germline V lookup: CDR1 LNHDA, CDR2 SQIVND (reference sequence). The CDR3 is 13 amino acids. Variable domain in full (rest from reference TRBV19 and TRBJ1-5): DGGITQSPKYLFRKEGQNVTLSCEQNLNHDAMYWYRQDPGQGLRLIYYSQIVNDFQKGDIAEGYSVSREKKESFPLTVTSAQKNPTAFYLCASRDRSNQPQHFGDGTRLSIL.

V and J are TRBV6-5 and TRBJ2-1; 12 bases match TRBD2. In germline, CDR1 is MNHEY, CDR2 SVGAGI. The V and J ends lost 5 bases and 6 bases, in that order; junction bases with no gene match: 2. The CDR3 runs to 14 residues. CDR3 nucleotide sequence: TGTGCCAGCAGTACTAGCGGGGGGCGCAATGAGCAGTTCTTC. Amino acid sequence: CASSTSGGRNEQFF.

The chain links TRBV6-1 to TRBJ2-7; 11 bases line up with TRBD1. V gave up 6 bases and J gave up 4 bases; unmatched junction bases: 8. Germline CDR1 is MNHNS and CDR2 is SASEGT. This CDR3 comprises 15 residues. CDR3 bases: TGTGCCAGCAGCGAGGGGACAGGGGGTGTATACGAGCAGTACTTC. It yields the protein CASSEGTGGVYEQYF.

The chain recombines TRBV6-6 with TRBJ2-5; D not certain. This CDR3 has 14 amino acids. The V and J ends lost 0 bases and 5 bases respectively, with 10 bases between them. Germline loops: CDR1 MNHNY, CDR2 SVGAGI (reference sequence). CDR3 in amino acids: CASSYSSLRETQYF. The DNA of the CDR3 is TGTGCCAGCAGTTACTCCTCCCTCCGGGAGACCCAGTACTTC.

This clone was picked up one time. This sequence joins TRBV6-5 and TRBJ2-5, with no clear D. CDR1 is MNHEY, CDR2 SVGAGI, per germline. The V and J ends lost 8 bases and 5 bases respectively, with 12 bases between them. CDR3 length equals 12 residues. The CDR3, as DNA: TGTGCCAGCGGGCCTACTGGGGAGACCCAGTACTTC. Its translation is CASGPTGETQYF.